This entry features one T cell receptor beta chain sequence. As yet, its antigen is unknown. The data stem from a study of cytomegalovirus exposure and HLA in healthy donors. The wider study: Genotyping of 400 or so donors showed that over 80% belonged to the Caucasian-associated ancestry cluster.

Germline V gene data show CDR1 as LNHNV and CDR2 as YYDKDF (reference sequence). CDR3 length: 16 residues. V dropped 4 bases and J dropped 2; count of bases not matched to a gene: 6. Study observations and caveats: The study labeled 150 or so TCR beta chains cytomegalovirus-associated.

PCR primers comprised 60 Vbeta and 13 Jbeta primers. Method: immunoSEQ multiplex PCR; TCRdb's copy keeps in-frame clones and lacks some. The table lists over 70,000 clones, approximately 77% of them singletons. The receptor was derived from a young man in good health and CMV-seronegative. The J gene is TRBJ2-5, the V gene TRBV15, with 11 bases identical to TRBD1. Sample: PBMCs. Here the CDR3 reads CATSTTGTGGQETQYF. The CDR3 nucleotides read TGTGCCACCAGCACTACCGGGACAGGGGGTCAAGAGACCCAGTACTTC.